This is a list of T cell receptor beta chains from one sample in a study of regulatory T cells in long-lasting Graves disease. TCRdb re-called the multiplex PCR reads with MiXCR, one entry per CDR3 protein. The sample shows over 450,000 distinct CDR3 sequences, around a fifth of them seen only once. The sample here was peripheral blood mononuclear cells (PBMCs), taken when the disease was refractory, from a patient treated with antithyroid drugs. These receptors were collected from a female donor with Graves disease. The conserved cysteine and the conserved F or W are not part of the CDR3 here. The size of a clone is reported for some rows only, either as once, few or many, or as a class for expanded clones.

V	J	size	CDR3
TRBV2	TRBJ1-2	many	ASSEVHGYT
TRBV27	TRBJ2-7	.	ASSMPGQPYEQY
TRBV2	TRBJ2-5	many	ASSESRTGKTQY
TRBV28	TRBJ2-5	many	ASRDYGVTQY
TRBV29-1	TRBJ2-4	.	SVEDLPVAKNIQY
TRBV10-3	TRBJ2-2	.	AISPRDITGELF
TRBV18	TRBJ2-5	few	ASSPTSGGPPVGETQY
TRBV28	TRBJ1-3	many	ASSPWDVGNTIY
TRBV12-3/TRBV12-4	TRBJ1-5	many	ASSYRPTGRNQPQH
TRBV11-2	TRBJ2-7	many	ASSLVRSPDRGPQPYEQY
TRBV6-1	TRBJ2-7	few	ASTDRGTGWYEQY
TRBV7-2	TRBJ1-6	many	ASSSTGQGGYHSPLH
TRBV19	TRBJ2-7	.	ASSNHPGTASYEQY
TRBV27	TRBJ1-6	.	ASSLDRDNSPLH
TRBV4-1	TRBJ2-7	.	ASSQDSGRLNEQY
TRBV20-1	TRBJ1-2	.	SARADRDYNYGYT
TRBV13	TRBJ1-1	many	ASSTRTVNTEAF
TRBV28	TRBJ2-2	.	ASRSLRTGELF
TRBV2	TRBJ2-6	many	ASLTGSGANVPT
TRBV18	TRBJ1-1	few	ASSPSLAAEAF
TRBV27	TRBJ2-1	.	ASRGGLAGGSYNEQF
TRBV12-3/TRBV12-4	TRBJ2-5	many	ASSKGTSGILETQY
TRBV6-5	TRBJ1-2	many	ASSYSAGGDYGYT
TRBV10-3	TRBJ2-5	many	AISVRGETQY
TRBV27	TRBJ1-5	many	ASREGDSNQPQH
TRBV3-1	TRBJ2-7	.	ASSQVGTGNYEQY
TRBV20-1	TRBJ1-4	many	SAPGGPGEKLF
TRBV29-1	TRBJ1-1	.	SVWTGIAF
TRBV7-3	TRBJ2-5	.	ASSLIGQGETQY
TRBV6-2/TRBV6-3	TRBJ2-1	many	ASSYSNYNEQF
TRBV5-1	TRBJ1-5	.	ASSLKGGDQPQH
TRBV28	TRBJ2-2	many	ASSLTGASGELF
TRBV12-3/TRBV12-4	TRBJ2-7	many	ASSDGSGPYEQY
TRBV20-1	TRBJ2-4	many	SARDLEALAKNIQY
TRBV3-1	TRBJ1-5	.	ASSLGTANSNQPQH
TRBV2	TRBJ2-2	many	ASSGLQGGNTGELF
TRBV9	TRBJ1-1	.	ASIHRHSGRDWGGGGPLNTEAF
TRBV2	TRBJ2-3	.	ASSGQGFADTQY
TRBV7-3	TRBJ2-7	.	ASSQHRGRAVFHEQY
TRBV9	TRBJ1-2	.	ASSVEEANYGYT
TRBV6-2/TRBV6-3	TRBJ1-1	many	ASSYRGRPVNTEAF
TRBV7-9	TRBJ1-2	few	ASSNRGQGYT
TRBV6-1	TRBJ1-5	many	ASSEGGGYSNQPQH
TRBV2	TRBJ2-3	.	ASSRPRGEHSTDTQY